Presented here are 2 T cell receptor beta chains from one specimen sequenced in a study of cytomegalovirus exposure and HLA in healthy donors. The PCR had 60 Vbeta and 13 Jbeta primers. Profiling relied on immunoSEQ multiplex PCR, and the TCRdb table lists in-frame clones only, not all of them. The sample contains around 170,000 clones, roughly 80% of which appear only once. Sequenced: PBMCs. The receptors originated from a man aged 35 to 55 in good health and CMV-seropositive.

This chain links TRBV27 with TRBJ1-3; perhaps TRBD1 as D (6 bases). V lost 5 bases to trimming and J lost 3 bases, with 17 bases between them. CDR1 and CDR2 (germline): MNHEY, SMNVEV (reference sequence). This CDR3 is built from 16 residues. The CDR3 region has the DNA TGTGCCAGCAGTGCAGGGGCTTCGATGGTTGGAAACACCATATATTTT. Protein sequence: CASSAGASMVGNTIYF.

V and J are TRBV6-1 and TRBJ1-2; 10 nucleotides align to TRBD1. CDR3 length: 13 amino acids. The J segment lost 6 bases and the V segment lost 8 bases, leaving 6 bases of the junction unmatched. Germline CDR1 reads MNHNS; CDR2 reads SASEGT. CDR3 sequence: CASSRTGGDGYTF. In DNA, the CDR3 is TGTGCCAGCTCAAGGACAGGGGGGGATGGCTACACCTTC.